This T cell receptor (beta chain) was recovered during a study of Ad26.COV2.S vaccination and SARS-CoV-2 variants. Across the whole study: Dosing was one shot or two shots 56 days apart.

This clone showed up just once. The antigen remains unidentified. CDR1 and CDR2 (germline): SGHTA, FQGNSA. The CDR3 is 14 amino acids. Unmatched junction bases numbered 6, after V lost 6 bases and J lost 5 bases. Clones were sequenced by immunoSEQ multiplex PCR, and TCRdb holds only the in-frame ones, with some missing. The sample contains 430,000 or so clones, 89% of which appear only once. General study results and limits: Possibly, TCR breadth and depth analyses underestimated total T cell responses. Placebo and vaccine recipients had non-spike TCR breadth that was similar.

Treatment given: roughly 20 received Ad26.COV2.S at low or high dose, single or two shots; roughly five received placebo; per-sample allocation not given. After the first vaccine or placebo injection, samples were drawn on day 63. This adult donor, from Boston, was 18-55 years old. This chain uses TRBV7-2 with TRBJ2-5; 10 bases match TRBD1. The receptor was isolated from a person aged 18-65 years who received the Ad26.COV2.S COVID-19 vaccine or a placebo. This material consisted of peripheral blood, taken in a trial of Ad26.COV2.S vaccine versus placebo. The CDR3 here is CASRLTGGAETQYF. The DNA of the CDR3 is TGTGCCAGCAGGCTGACAGGGGGCGCGGAGACCCAGTACTTC.